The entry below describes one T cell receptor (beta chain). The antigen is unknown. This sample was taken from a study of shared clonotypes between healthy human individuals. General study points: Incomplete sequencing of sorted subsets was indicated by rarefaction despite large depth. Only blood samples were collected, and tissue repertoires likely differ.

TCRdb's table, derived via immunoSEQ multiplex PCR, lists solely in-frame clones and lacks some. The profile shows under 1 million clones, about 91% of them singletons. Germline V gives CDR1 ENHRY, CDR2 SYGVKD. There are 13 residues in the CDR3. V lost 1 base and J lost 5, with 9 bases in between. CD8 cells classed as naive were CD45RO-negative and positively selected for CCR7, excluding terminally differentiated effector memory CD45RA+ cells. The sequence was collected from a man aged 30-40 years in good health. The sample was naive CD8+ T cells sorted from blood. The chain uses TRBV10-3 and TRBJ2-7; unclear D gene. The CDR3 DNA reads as TGTGCCATCAGTGAGTTAACATACGACGAGCAGTACTTC. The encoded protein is CAISELTYDEQYF.